This entry lists 10 T cell receptor beta chains sequenced from one sample in a study of immune evolution from preneoplasia to lung adenocarcinoma. Some clones are missing from TCRdb's copy, which holds only in-frame ones; the method was immunoSEQ multiplex PCR. Among 2,500 to 3,500 clones listed, around 86% were seen once. Material for sequencing was FFPE adjacent normal lung tissue. The receptors stem from a person aged 60 to 80 with lung adenocarcinoma.

The J gene is TRBJ2-1, the V gene TRBV15; D ambiguous. Germline V gives CDR1 LNHNV, CDR2 YYDKDF (reference sequence). The CDR3 length is 15 residues. V was clipped by 0 bases and J by 0 bases, with 6 bases between them. The CDR3 nucleotides are TGTGCCACCAGCAGAGATGGTACCTCCTACAATGAGCAGTTCTTC. This codes for CATSRDGTSYNEQFF.

The gene calls are TRBV27 and TRBJ2-6; 8 positions match TRBD1. This CDR3 spans 17 amino acids. CDR1 MNHEY and CDR2 SMNVEV come from the germline V gene (reference sequence). J gave up 0 bases and V 4 bases, and 5 bases lay outside the gene matches. The CDR3 sequence is CASSSTGVHSGANVLTF. DNA of the CDR3: TGTGCCAGCAGTTCGACAGGGGTTCACTCTGGGGCCAACGTCCTGACTTTC. Drawing the rest from reference TRBV27 and TRBJ2-6, the complete variable domain is EAQVTQNPRYLITVTGKKLTVTCSQNMNHEYMSWYRQDPGLGLRQIYYSMNVEVTDKGDVPEGYKVSRKEKRNFPLILESPSPNQTSLYFCASSSTGVHSGANVLTFGAGSRLTVL.

The rearrangement joins TRBV10-2 to TRBJ1-1, with D tentatively TRBD1 (6 bases). Trimming removed 7 bases at V and 4 bases at J, with 13 bases between. Germline V CDR1 and CDR2: WSHSY, SAAADI. The CDR3 spans 13 residues. Here the CDR3 DNA reads TGCGCCAGCACCTCGAGGGGGGTCACTGAAGCTTTCTTT. As protein: CASTSRGVTEAFF.

The chain joins TRBV11-3 to TRBJ2-1; 10 bases agree with TRBD2. Germline CDR1 and CDR2: SGHNT and YENEEA. CDR3 length: 17 residues. The V and J ends lost 3 bases and 1 base, in that order; junction bases with no gene match: 6. This CDR3 reads CASSLDSGGLSYNEQFF. DNA for the CDR3: TGTGCCAGCAGCTTGGATAGCGGGGGGTTATCCTACAATGAGCAGTTCTTC. The whole variable domain, remainder taken from reference TRBV11-3 and TRBJ2-1, is EAGVVQSPRYKIIEKKQPVAFWCNPISGHNTLYWYLQNLGQGPELLIRYENEEAVDDSQLPKDRFSAERLKGVDSTLKIQPAELGDSAVYLCASSLDSGGLSYNEQFFGPGTRLTVL.

The chain links TRBV20-1 to TRBJ2-1; no reliable D call. This CDR3 is built from 11 residues. CDR1 DFQATT and CDR2 SNEGSKA come from the germline V gene (reference sequence). V lost 1 base to trimming and J lost 5 bases, with 3 bases between them. The CDR3 DNA sequence: TGCAGTGCTAGAGGCGACAATGAGCAGTTCTTC. Translating gives CSARGDNEQFF.

V and J are TRBV2 and TRBJ2-2, with D tentatively TRBD1 (5 bases). Per the germline V gene, CDR1 is SNHLY and CDR2 is FYNNEI. This CDR3 region has 14 residues. V dropped 6 bases and J dropped 2 bases, with 10 bases sitting between them. The CDR3 protein is CASSPTVNTGELFF. The CDR3, as DNA: TGTGCCAGCAGCCCGACAGTTAACACCGGGGAGCTGTTTTTT.

V and J are TRBV19 and TRBJ2-7; D gene unclear. V was clipped by 11 bases and J by 3 bases, with 14 bases between them. The CDR3 runs to 12 residues. The V gene's germline CDR1 is LNHDA and CDR2 SQIVND (reference sequence). CDR3 DNA sequence: TGTGCCCGAACGGGCCCGTTCTACGAGCAGTACTTC. This encodes CARTGPFYEQYF.

The J gene is TRBJ2-5, the V gene TRBV7-2; TRBD1 agrees at 11 bases. Germline V gene data show CDR1 as SGHTA and CDR2 as FQGNSA. The junction had 1 base not matched to a gene; V was cut back by 3 bases and J by 4 bases. The CDR3 covers 14 residues. CDR3 DNA: TGTGCCAGCAGCTTGGACAGGGGGCGAGAGACCCAGTACTTC. Its protein product is CASSLDRGRETQYF.

This chain links TRBV5-6 with TRBJ2-1; 11 bases are a match to TRBD1. CDR1 is SGHDT, CDR2 YYEEEE, per germline. The CDR3 consists of 15 residues. V lost 6 bases and J lost 7; bases outside the gene matches: 9. CDR3 sequence (DNA): TGTGCCAGCACCTACGGGACAGGGGGAAGGAATGAGCAGTTCTTC. This translates into CASTYGTGGRNEQFF.

This chain connects TRBV4-1 to TRBJ2-7; TRBD2 aligns across 8 bases. The CDR3 extends over 17 amino acids. Germline V gene sequence: CDR1 MGHRA, CDR2 YSYEKL. The junction had 13 bases not matched to a gene; V was cut back by 3 bases and J by 3 bases. The CDR3, as DNA: TGCGCCAGCAGCCAGAGTAGAGCGGGGGTCCTTTACTACGAGCAGTACTTC. It specifies CASSQSRAGVLYYEQYF.